A single sample is the source of the 22 T cell receptor beta chains below, sequenced in a study of blood T cell repertoires in COVID-19. The method was immunoSEQ multiplex PCR; TCRdb's version includes in-frame clones alone and lacks a portion of them. The sample carries just under 60,000 clones, 80% to 90% recorded once. Specimen: peripheral blood. The receptors were gathered from a man aged 55 to 70 with acute or convalescent COVID-19.

The chain is built from TRBV7-9 and TRBJ2-1, with 8 bases aligning to TRBD1. CDR1 and CDR2 (germline): SEHNR, FQNEAQ (reference sequence). V dropped 5 bases and J dropped 9; count of bases not matched to a gene: 15. The CDR3 is made up of 16 amino acids. The DNA for the CDR3 is TGTGCCAGCAGCGTCGGACAGGGAGTCCCTCATTCTGAGCAGTTCTTC. Its translation is CASSVGQGVPHSEQFF. Complete variable domain (other parts from reference TRBV7-9 and TRBJ2-1): DTGVSQNPRHKITKRGQNVTFRCDPISEHNRLYWYRQTLGQGPEFLTYFQNEAQLEKSRLLSDRFSAERPKGSFSTLEIQRTEQGDSAMYLCASSVGQGVPHSEQFFGPGTRLTVL.

This chain uses TRBV28 with TRBJ2-7; 7 bases line up with TRBD2. The CDR3 has 14 amino acids. Germline V lookup: CDR1 MDHEN, CDR2 SYDVKM. After removal of 2 bases from V and 3 bases from J, the junction contained 4 bases not matched to a gene. CDR3 sequence (DNA): TGTGCCAGCAGTTTAATCGGGGGGTTCTACGAGCAGTACTTC. As protein: CASSLIGGFYEQYF.

The chain carries TRBV10-3 and TRBJ1-4; D call uncertain. The CDR3 is made up of 15 amino acids. V lost 3 bases and J lost 6, with 14 bases in between. Germline V lookup: CDR1 ENHRY, CDR2 SYGVKD. The CDR3 region has the DNA TGTGCCATCAGTGAATTCCAGGTTATCGATGAAAAACTGTTTTTT. It is translated as CAISEFQVIDEKLFF.

The chain recombines TRBV9 with TRBJ2-7, with D possibly TRBD2 on 5 matching bases. CDR3 length: 14 amino acids. V was trimmed by 1 base and J by 2 bases, leaving 10 bases between them. CDR1 is SGDLS and CDR2 is YYNGEE in the germline V gene. CDR3: CASSVFGDTYEQYF. The CDR3 DNA sequence: TGTGCCAGCAGCGTATTCGGGGATACCTACGAGCAGTACTTC.

The J gene is TRBJ1-1, the V gene TRBV7-3, with 10 bases lining up with TRBD1. CDR1 is SGHTA and CDR2 is FQGTGA in the germline V gene. This CDR3 is built from 16 residues. V gave up 2 bases and J gave up 1 base; unmatched junction bases: 4. DNA for the CDR3: TGTGCCAGCAGCTTATCCCGGGACAGGGGGAACACTGAAGCTTTCTTT. Protein product: CASSLSRDRGNTEAFF.

CDR3 residues: CASMGSGDSLSLARAYGYTF. The DNA for the CDR3 is TGTGCCAGCATGGGATCGGGGGACTCTCTTTCGCTGGCGCGAGCCTATGGCTACACCTTC. J is TRBJ1-2 and V is TRBV28, with a possible D match to TRBD1 (5 bases). Germline CDR1 MDHEN, CDR2 SYDVKM. This CDR3 is 20 amino acids long. Between the trimmed V and J ends, which lost 7 bases and 4 bases, there was a span of 34 bases.

The chain has TRBV7-2 and TRBJ1-5; tentative D call: TRBD1 (5 bases). The CDR3 runs to 14 residues. The germline CDR1 and CDR2 sequences are SGHTA and FQGNSA. The V gene lost 2 bases and the J gene lost 4 bases, with 9 bases spanning the gap. CDR3 sequence reads: CASSLQGGNQPQHF. The CDR3 DNA is TGTGCCAGCAGCTTACAGGGTGGAAATCAGCCCCAGCATTTT.

In nucleotides, the CDR3 is TGTGCCAGCAGCGTAGTTGCAGGGGGCGGCTATGGCTACACCTTC. It codes for CASSVVAGGGYGYTF. The chain is built from TRBV9 and TRBJ1-2; 8 nucleotides agree with TRBD1. The V segment lost 0 bases and the J segment 4 bases; nucleotides outside the gene matches: 5. CDR3 length: 15 amino acids. Germline CDR1 reads SGDLS; CDR2 reads YYNGEE.

This clone was seen only once. This sequence joins TRBV9 and TRBJ1-2; 9 bases map to TRBD1. The V segment lost 4 bases and the J segment 6 bases; nucleotides outside the gene matches: 7. Germline V lookup: CDR1 SGDLS, CDR2 YYNGEE. The CDR3 is made up of 14 amino acids. CDR3 loop: CASSPGTGPDGYTF. Written as DNA, the CDR3 is TGTGCCAGCAGCCCAGGGACAGGGCCGGATGGCTACACCTTC.

This clone turned up a few times. The chain combines TRBV15 with TRBJ2-7; 7 bases agree with TRBD1. V was pared by 4 bases and J by 6 bases, with 6 bases of the junction left unmatched. This CDR3 has 13 residues. CDR1 is LNHNV, CDR2 YYDKDF, per germline (reference sequence). CDR3 coding DNA: TGTGCCACCAGCACCCAGGGGGAAGGCGAGCAGTACTTC. Encoded protein: CATSTQGEGEQYF.

V usage is TRBV6-1 and J usage is TRBJ1-2; a weak D match, TRBD1 (5 bases). The V gene lost 0 bases and the J gene lost 2 bases, with 10 bases spanning the gap. CDR3 size: 15 residues. Germline loops: CDR1 MNHNS, CDR2 SASEGT. The CDR3 reads CASSEAPGGNYGYTF. Here the CDR3 DNA reads TGTGCCAGCAGTGAAGCGCCGGGGGGGAACTATGGCTACACCTTC.

This clone was recorded once. The chain joins TRBV28 to TRBJ1-6, with D unclear. Germline V gene lookup returns CDR1 MDHEN and CDR2 SYDVKM. Trimming took 7 bases from V and 4 from J, leaving 11 bases between them. The CDR3 length is 14 residues. CDR3 residues: CASTESGYNSPLHF. As DNA, the CDR3 is TGTGCCAGCACCGAGTCCGGGTATAATTCACCCCTCCACTTT. The variable domain in full, with the rest retrieved from reference TRBV28 and TRBJ1-6, is DVKVTQSSRYLVKRTGEKVFLECVQDMDHENMFWYRQDPGLGLRLIYFSYDVKMKEKGDIPEGYSVSREKKERFSLILESASTNQTSMYLCASTESGYNSPLHFGNGTRLTVT.

The gene calls are TRBV6-2 or TRBV6-3 and TRBJ2-7, with TRBD2 matching 11 bases. Per germline, CDR1 MNHEY and CDR2 SVGEGT. V shed 5 bases, J shed 3 bases, and the junction held 6 bases outside the gene matches. The CDR3 spans 15 residues. This chain's CDR3 is CASSRIAGGGYEQYF. The CDR3 DNA reads TGTGCCAGCAGTCGGATAGCGGGAGGGGGCTACGAGCAGTACTTC.

This clone was seen only once. The rearrangement links TRBV2 to TRBJ1-6; TRBD1 is a possible D gene (6 bases). The V gene's germline CDR1 is SNHLY and CDR2 FYNNEI. V was trimmed by 4 bases and J by 16 bases, leaving 23 bases between them. The CDR3 consists of 15 residues. The chain's CDR3 is CASSGGKQGRLSLHF. The CDR3 DNA reads as TGTGCCAGCAGTGGGGGTAAACAGGGCCGGCTTTCACTCCACTTT.

The CDR3 here is CASSFSGKPDTQYF. The CDR3, as DNA: TGCGCCAGCAGCTTTAGCGGGAAGCCAGATACGCAGTATTTT. The chain has TRBV5-1 and TRBJ2-3, with 8 bases identical to TRBD2. There are 14 residues in the CDR3. Germline values: CDR1 SGHRS, CDR2 YFSETQ. With V trimmed by 2 bases and J by 4 bases, 3 bases remained unmatched.

This rearrangement joins TRBV10-3 to TRBJ1-1, with D possibly being TRBD1 (5 bases). The CDR3 is made up of 14 amino acids. The V end was cut by 2 bases, the J end by 1 base, with 8 bases between. Germline V gene sequence: CDR1 ENHRY, CDR2 SYGVKD. CDR3 sequence reads: CAISEGRENTEAFF. The CDR3, as DNA: TGTGCCATCAGTGAGGGCAGGGAGAACACTGAAGCTTTCTTT.

The chain recombines TRBV2 with TRBJ2-7, with D tentatively TRBD2 (7 bases). V lost 6 bases to trimming and J lost 3 bases, with 15 bases between them. This CDR3 spans 14 amino acids. The germline CDR1 and CDR2 sequences are SNHLY and FYNNEI. CDR3: CASRWGASGYEQYF. CDR3 bases: TGTGCCAGCAGATGGGGGGCTAGCGGCTACGAGCAGTACTTC.

J is TRBJ2-1 and V is TRBV11-1, with D perhaps matching TRBD2 (5 bases). Trimming cost V 5 bases and J 12 bases, with 17 bases left between them. The CDR3 runs 13 residues. The germline gives CDR1 SGHAT, CDR2 FQDESV (reference sequence). The CDR3 DNA follows: TGTGCCAGCAGCCCCAATATCCGGGAAGGGCAGTTCTTC. Translation: CASSPNIREGQFF.

The V and J genes are TRBV5-1 and TRBJ2-1, with TRBD2 identical over 12 bases. Germline trimming cut 10 bases from V and 8 bases from J; bases unmatched to any gene: 16. Germline CDR1 and CDR2: SGHRS and YFSETQ. This CDR3 contains 16 residues. The DNA for the CDR3 is TGCGCCCGTCCAAGTACGGCTAGCGGGAGGGTAGATGAGCAGTTCTTC. The encoded protein is CARPSTASGRVDEQFF. Filled out from reference TRBV5-1 and TRBJ2-1, the complete variable domain reads KAGVTQTPRYLIKTRGQQVTLSCSPISGHRSVSWYQQTPGQGLQFLFEYFSETQRNKGNFPGRFSGRQFSNSRSEMNVSTLELGDSALYLCARPSTASGRVDEQFFGPGTRLTVL.

The chain employs TRBV11-2 and TRBJ2-7; 7 bases fit TRBD1. Germline-derived CDR1 and CDR2 are SGHAT and FQNNGV. This CDR3 is built from 16 residues. The trim removed 0 bases at V and 1 base at J, leaving 6 bases unmatched. CDR3 coding DNA: TGTGCCAGCAGCTTAGACGACAGGGTTGGGTCCTACGAGCAGTACTTC. Translated, it gives CASSLDDRVGSYEQYF.

This rearrangement joins TRBV3-1 (or the pseudogene TRBV3-2) to TRBJ1-6, with no clear D. Germline-derived CDR1 and CDR2 are LGHDT and YNNKEL (reference sequence). V shed 5 bases and J shed 7 bases, with 15 bases lying between them. The CDR3 consists of 15 residues. The CDR3: CASSRPGSENSPLHF. The DNA of the CDR3 is TGTGCCAGCAGCAGGCCGGGATCCGAGAATTCACCCCTCCACTTT.

The V and J genes are TRBV5-1 and TRBJ1-3; TRBD1 aligns across 7 bases. The germline V gene encodes CDR1 SGHRS and CDR2 YFSETQ. The V and J ends lost 0 bases and 4 bases, in that order; junction bases with no gene match: 4. This CDR3 spans 15 amino acids. CDR3 region: CASSLEGGSGNTIYF. DNA of the CDR3: TGCGCCAGCAGCTTGGAAGGGGGCTCGGGAAACACCATATATTTT.